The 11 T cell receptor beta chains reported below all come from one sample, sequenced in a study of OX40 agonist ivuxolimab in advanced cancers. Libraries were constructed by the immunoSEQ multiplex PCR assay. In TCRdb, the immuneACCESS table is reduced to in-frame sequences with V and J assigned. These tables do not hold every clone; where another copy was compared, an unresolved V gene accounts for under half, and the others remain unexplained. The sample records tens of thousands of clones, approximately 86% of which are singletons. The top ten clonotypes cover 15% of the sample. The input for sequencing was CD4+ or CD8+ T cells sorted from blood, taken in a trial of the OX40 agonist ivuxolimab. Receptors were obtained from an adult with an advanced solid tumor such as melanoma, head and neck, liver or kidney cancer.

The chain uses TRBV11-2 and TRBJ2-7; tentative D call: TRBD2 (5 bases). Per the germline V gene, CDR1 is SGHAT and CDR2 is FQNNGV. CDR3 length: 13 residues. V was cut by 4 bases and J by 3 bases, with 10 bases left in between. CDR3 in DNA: TGTGCCAGCAGCTCCATACTAGACTACGAGCAGTACTTC. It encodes CASSSILDYEQYF.

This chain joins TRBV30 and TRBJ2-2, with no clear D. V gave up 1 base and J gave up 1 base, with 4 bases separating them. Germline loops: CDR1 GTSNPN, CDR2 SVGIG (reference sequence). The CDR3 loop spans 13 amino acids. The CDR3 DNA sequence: TGTGCCTGGAGTGCAGGGAACACCGGGGAGCTGTTTTTT. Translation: CAWSAGNTGELFF.

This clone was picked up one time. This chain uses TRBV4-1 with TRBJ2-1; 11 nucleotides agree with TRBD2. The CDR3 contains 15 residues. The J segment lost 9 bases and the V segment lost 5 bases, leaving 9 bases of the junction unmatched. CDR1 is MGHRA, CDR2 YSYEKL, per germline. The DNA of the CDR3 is TGCGCCAGCAGCTTCGGACTAGCGGGCGCGAGTGAGCAGTTCTTC. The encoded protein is CASSFGLAGASEQFF.

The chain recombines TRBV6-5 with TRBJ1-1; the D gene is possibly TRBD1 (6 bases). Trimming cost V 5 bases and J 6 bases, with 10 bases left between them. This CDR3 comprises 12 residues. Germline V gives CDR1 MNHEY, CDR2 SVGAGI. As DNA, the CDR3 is TGTGCCAGCAGTGATGGGACACCTGAAGCTTTCTTT. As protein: CASSDGTPEAFF.

CDR3 residues: CASSLDGSEQFF. The DNA for the CDR3 is TGTGCCAGCAGCCTGGATGGGAGTGAGCAGTTCTTC. The gene calls are TRBV11-3 and TRBJ2-1; TRBD2 might be the D (5 bases). CDR1 and CDR2 (germline): SGHNT, YENEEA. The CDR3 is 12 amino acids. Trimming stripped 5 bases from V and 9 bases from J, with 11 bases between.

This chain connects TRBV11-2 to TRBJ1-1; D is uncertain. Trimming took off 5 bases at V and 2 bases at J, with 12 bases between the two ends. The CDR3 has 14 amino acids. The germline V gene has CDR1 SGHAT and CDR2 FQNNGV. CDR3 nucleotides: TGTGCCAGCAGCCCTAAAACGGTTAACACTGAAGCTTTCTTT. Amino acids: CASSPKTVNTEAFF.

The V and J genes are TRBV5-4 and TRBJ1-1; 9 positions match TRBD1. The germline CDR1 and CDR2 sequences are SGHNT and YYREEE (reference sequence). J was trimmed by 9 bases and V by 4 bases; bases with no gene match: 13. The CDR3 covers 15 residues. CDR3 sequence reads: CASSHSGTGLMKAFF. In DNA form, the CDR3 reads TGTGCCAGCAGCCACTCCGGGACAGGGCTTATGAAAGCTTTCTTT.

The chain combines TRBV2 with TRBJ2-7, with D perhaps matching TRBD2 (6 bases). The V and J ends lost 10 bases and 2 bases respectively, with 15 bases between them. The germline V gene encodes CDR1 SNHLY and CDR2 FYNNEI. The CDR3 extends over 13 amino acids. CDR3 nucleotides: TGTGCCAACACGGGACTCGATACCTACGAGCAGTACTTC. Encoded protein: CANTGLDTYEQYF.

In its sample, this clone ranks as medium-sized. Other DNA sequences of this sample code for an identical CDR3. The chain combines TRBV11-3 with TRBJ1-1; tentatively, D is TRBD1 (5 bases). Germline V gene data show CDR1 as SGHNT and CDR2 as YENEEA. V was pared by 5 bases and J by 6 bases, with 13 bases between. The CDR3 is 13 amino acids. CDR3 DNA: TGTGCCAGCAGCCCTCGGGGGATACCTGAAGCTTTCTTT. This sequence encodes CASSPRGIPEAFF.

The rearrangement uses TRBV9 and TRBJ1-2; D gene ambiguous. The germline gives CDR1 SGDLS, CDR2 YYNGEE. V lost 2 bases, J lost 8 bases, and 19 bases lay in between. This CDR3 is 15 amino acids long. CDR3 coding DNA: TGTGCCAGCAGCGTGAGAGGGCAGGAAGGAAGAGGCTACACCTTC. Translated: CASSVRGQEGRGYTF.

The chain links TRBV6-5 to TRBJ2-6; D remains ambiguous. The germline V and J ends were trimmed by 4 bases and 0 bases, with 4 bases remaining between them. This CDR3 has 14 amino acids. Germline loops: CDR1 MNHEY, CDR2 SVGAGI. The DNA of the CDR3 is TGTGCCAGCAGTTTCTACTCTGGGGCCAACGTCCTGACTTTC. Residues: CASSFYSGANVLTF.